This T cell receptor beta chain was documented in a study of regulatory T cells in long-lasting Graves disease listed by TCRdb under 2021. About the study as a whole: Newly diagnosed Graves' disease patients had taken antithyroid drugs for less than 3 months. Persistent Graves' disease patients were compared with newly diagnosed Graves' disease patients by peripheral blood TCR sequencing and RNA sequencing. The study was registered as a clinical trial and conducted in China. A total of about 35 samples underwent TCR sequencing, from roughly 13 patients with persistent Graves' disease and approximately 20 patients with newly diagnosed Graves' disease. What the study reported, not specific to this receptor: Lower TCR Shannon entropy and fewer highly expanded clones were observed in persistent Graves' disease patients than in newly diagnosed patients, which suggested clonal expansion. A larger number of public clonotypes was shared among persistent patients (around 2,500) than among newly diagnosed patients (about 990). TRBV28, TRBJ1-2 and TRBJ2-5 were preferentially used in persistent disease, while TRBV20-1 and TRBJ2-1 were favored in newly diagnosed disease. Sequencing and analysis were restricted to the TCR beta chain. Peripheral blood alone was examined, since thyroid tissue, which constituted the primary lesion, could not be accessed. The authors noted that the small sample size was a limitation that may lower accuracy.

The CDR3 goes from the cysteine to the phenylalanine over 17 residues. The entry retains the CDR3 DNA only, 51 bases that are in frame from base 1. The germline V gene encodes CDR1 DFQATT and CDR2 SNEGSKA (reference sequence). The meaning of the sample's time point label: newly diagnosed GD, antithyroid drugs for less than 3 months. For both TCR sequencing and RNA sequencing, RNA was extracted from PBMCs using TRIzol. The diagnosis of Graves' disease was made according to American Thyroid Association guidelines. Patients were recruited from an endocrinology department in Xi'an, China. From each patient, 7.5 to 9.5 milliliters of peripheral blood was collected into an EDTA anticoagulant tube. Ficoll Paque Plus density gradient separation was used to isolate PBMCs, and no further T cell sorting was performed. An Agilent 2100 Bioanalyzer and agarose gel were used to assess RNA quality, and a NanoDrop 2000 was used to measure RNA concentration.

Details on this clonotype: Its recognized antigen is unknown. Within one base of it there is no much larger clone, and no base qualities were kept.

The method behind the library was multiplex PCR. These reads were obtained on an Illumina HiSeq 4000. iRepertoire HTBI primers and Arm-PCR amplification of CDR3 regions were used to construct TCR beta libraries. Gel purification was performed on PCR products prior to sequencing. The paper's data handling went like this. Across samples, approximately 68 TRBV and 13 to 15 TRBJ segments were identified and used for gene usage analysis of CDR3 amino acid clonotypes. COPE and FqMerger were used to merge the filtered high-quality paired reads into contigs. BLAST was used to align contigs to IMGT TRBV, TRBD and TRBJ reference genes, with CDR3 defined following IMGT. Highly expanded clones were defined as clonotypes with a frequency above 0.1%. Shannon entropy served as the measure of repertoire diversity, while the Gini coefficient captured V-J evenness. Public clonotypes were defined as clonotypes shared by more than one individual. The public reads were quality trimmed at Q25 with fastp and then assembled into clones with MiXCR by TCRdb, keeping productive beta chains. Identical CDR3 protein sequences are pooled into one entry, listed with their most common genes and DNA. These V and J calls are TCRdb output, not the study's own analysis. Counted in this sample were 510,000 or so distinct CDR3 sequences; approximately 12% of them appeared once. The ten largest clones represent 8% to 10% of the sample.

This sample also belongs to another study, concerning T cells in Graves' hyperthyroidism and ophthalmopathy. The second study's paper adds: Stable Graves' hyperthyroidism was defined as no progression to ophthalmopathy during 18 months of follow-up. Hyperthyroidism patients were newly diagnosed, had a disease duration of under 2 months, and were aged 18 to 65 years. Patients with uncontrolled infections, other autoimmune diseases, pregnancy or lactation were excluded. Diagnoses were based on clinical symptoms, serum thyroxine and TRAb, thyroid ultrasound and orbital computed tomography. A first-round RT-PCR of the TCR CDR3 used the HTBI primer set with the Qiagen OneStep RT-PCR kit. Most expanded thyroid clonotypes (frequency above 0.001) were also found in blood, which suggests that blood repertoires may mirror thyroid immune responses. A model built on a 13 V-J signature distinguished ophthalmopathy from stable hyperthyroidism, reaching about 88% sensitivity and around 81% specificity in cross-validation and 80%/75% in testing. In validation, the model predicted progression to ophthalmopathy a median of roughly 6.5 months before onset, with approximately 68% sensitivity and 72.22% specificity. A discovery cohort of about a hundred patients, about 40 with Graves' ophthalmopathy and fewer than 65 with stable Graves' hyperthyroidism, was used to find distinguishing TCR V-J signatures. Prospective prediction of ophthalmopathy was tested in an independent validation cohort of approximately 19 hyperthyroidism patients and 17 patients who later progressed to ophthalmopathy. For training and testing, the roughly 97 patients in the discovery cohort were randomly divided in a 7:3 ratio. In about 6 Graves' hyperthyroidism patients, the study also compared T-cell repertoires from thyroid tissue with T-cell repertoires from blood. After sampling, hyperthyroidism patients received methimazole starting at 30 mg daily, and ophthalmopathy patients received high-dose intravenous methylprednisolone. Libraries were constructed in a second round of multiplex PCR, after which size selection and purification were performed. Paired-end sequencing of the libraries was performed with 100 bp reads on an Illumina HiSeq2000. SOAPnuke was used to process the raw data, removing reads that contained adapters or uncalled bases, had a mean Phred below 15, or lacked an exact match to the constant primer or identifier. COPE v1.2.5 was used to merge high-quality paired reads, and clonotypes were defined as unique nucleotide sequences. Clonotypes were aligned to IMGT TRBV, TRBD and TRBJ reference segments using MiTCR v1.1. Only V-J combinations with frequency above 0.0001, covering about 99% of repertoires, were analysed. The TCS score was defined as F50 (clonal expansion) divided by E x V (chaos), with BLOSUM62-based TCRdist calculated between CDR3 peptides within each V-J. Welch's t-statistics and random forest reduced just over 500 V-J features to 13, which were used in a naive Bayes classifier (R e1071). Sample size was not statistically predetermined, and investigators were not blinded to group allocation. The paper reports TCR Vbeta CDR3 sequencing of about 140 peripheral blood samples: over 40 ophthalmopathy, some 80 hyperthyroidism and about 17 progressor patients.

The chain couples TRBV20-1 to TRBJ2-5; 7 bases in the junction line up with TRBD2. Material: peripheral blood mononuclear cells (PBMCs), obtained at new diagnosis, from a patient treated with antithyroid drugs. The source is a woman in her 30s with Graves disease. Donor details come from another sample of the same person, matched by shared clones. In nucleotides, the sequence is TGCGAACTCCGGGACTACGCCTCGGGGGACCAGAAAGAGACCCAGTACTTC. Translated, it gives CELRDYASGDQKETQYF.